This is a list of T cell receptor beta chains from one sample in a study of shared clonotypes between healthy human individuals. Produced via immunoSEQ multiplex PCR; TCRdb's table is partial and in-frame only. The table shows some 2 million clones, with 85% to 95% occurring only once. The sample was naive CD4+ T cells sorted from blood. These receptors were taken from a man aged 18-30 years in good health. Each CDR3 is given with its conserved first and last residue. The D gene is left open where the match is weak. Where a row states a size, it is once, few, many or the class of an expanded clone; other rows omit it.

d_call: -
j_call: TRBJ1-2
v_call: TRBV4-3
clone_size: -
cdr3_nt: TGCGCCAGCAGCCAAGATTTGCCGATTGCCTATGGCTACACCTTC
cdr3_aa: CASSQDLPIAYGYTF

d_call: -
j_call: TRBJ2-7
v_call: TRBV19
clone_size: -
cdr3_nt: TGTGCCAGTAGTAGTTCATGGGGCCCCTACGAGCAGTACTTC
cdr3_aa: CASSSSWGPYEQYF

d_call: -
j_call: TRBJ1-1
v_call: TRBV19
clone_size: -
cdr3_nt: TGTGCCAGTAGTAGACCGACGGGTAACACTGAAGCTTTCTTT
cdr3_aa: CASSRPTGNTEAFF

d_call: -
j_call: TRBJ1-2
v_call: TRBV4-1
clone_size: many
cdr3_nt: TGCGCCAGCAGCCAAGATCGGTGGGGCGGAAACTATGGCTACACCTTC
cdr3_aa: CASSQDRWGGNYGYTF

d_call: TRBD2
j_call: TRBJ2-2
v_call: TRBV7-2
clone_size: -
cdr3_nt: TGTGCCAGCAGCTCCGGACTAGCGGGCTACACCGGGGAGCTGTTTTTT
cdr3_aa: CASSSGLAGYTGELFF

d_call: TRBD2
j_call: TRBJ2-7
v_call: TRBV7-9
clone_size: -
cdr3_nt: TGTGCCAGCAGCTTCACGGGACTAGCGTCCTACGAGCAGTACTTC
cdr3_aa: CASSFTGLASYEQYF

d_call: -
j_call: TRBJ1-1
v_call: TRBV10-3
clone_size: -
cdr3_nt: TGTGCCATCAGTGGGACAGCCATGAACACTGAAGCTTTCTTT
cdr3_aa: CAISGTAMNTEAFF

d_call: -
j_call: TRBJ2-7
v_call: TRBV5-1
clone_size: once
cdr3_nt: TGCGCCAGCAGCTTGGGGGTTAAACCCTACGAGCAGTACTTC
cdr3_aa: CASSLGVKPYEQYF

d_call: -
j_call: TRBJ1-1
v_call: TRBV7-2
clone_size: -
cdr3_nt: TGTGCCAGCAGCCTGGGGTTAGGAATGAACACTGAAGCTTTCTTT
cdr3_aa: CASSLGLGMNTEAFF

d_call: -
j_call: TRBJ2-7
v_call: TRBV10-3
clone_size: -
cdr3_nt: TGTGCCATCAGTTTAGGGGACGGAGGCGAGCAGTACTTC
cdr3_aa: CAISLGDGGEQYF

d_call: -
j_call: TRBJ2-5
v_call: TRBV15
clone_size: -
cdr3_nt: TGTGCCACCAGCAGGGACCCCGGGGAGACCCAGTACTTC
cdr3_aa: CATSRDPGETQYF

d_call: -
j_call: TRBJ1-4
v_call: TRBV2
clone_size: -
cdr3_nt: TGTGCCAGCAAGAGGGCAGCAACTAATGAAAAACTGTTTTTT
cdr3_aa: CASKRAATNEKLFF

d_call: TRBD1
j_call: TRBJ2-1
v_call: TRBV5-1
clone_size: -
cdr3_nt: TGCGCCAGCAGCCCTGGGACAGATTTTTACAATGAGCAGTTCTTC
cdr3_aa: CASSPGTDFYNEQFF

d_call: -
j_call: TRBJ1-1
v_call: TRBV30
clone_size: -
cdr3_nt: TGTGCCTGGAGAAGGTACCCAGAATCGGCGGAAGCTTTCTTT
cdr3_aa: CAWRRYPESAEAFF

d_call: TRBD1
j_call: TRBJ1-2
v_call: TRBV19
clone_size: -
cdr3_nt: TGTGCCAGTAGTATCGTTACAGGGGGAACTTATGGCTACACCTTC
cdr3_aa: CASSIVTGGTYGYTF

d_call: -
j_call: TRBJ1-4
v_call: TRBV27
clone_size: -
cdr3_nt: TGTGCCAGCAGTCCGCGGACACTAACTAATGAAAAACTGTTTTTT
cdr3_aa: CASSPRTLTNEKLFF

d_call: -
j_call: TRBJ1-3
v_call: TRBV7-8
clone_size: -
cdr3_nt: TGTGCCAGCAGCTTAGCGCTGGGCACCATATATTTT
cdr3_aa: CASSLALGTIYF

d_call: TRBD1
j_call: TRBJ1-2
v_call: TRBV30
clone_size: -
cdr3_nt: TGTGCCTGGAGCGCCGGACAGGCTAACTATGGCTACACCTTC
cdr3_aa: CAWSAGQANYGYTF

d_call: -
j_call: TRBJ2-7
v_call: TRBV5-6
clone_size: -
cdr3_nt: TGTGCCAGCCCCACGGGACTCGCTACTACCTACGAGCAGTACTTC
cdr3_aa: CASPTGLATTYEQYF

d_call: -
j_call: TRBJ1-2
v_call: TRBV30
clone_size: -
cdr3_nt: TGTGCCTGGAGAAGGGGCTATGACTATGGCTACACCTTC
cdr3_aa: CAWRRGYDYGYTF

d_call: TRBD1
j_call: TRBJ1-5
v_call: TRBV9
clone_size: -
cdr3_nt: TGTGCCAGCATCAGGGGGAGAAGGTCCGTTCAGCCCCAGCATTTT
cdr3_aa: CASIRGRRSVQPQHF

d_call: -
j_call: TRBJ2-1
v_call: TRBV9
clone_size: -
cdr3_nt: TGTGCCAGCAGAGGTAGCGCAGCTGTCTACAATGAGCAGTTCTTC
cdr3_aa: CASRGSAAVYNEQFF

d_call: -
j_call: TRBJ1-4
v_call: TRBV4-1
clone_size: -
cdr3_nt: TGCGCCAGCAGCCAAGGGTCGACAGGTCTCTCTACGGGAGGAGAAAAACTGTTTTTT
cdr3_aa: CASSQGSTGLSTGGEKLFF

d_call: -
j_call: TRBJ2-3
v_call: TRBV13
clone_size: -
cdr3_nt: TGTGCCAGCAGCTCTCACACAGATACGCAGTATTTT
cdr3_aa: CASSSHTDTQYF